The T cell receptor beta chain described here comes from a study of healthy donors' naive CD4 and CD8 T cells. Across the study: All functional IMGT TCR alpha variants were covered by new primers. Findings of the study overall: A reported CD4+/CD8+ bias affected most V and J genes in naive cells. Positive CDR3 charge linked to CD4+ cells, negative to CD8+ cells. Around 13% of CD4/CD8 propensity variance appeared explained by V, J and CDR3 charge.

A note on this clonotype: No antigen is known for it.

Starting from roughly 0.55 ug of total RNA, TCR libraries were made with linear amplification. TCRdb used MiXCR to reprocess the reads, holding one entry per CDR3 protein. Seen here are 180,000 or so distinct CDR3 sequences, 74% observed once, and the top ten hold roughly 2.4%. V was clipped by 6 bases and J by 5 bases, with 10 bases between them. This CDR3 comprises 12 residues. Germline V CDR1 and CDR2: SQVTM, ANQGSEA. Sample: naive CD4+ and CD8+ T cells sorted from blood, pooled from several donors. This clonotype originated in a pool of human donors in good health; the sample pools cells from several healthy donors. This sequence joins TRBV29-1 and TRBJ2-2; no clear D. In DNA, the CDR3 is TGCAGCGTGCGAGTTGGGACCGGGGAGCTGTTTTTT. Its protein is CSVRVGTGELFF.